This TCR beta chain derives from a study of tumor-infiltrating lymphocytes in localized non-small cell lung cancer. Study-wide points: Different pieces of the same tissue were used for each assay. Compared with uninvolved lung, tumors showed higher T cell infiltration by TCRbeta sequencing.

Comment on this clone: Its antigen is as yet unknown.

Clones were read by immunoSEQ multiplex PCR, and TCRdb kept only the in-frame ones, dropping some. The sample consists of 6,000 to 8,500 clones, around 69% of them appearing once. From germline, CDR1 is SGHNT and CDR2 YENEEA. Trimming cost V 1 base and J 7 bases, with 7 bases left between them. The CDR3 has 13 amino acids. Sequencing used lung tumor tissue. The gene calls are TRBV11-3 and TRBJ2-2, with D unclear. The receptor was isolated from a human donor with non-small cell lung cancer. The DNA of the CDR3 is TGTGCCAGCAGCTTAGTGAAGCGCGGGGAGCTGTTTTTT. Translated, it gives CASSLVKRGELFF.